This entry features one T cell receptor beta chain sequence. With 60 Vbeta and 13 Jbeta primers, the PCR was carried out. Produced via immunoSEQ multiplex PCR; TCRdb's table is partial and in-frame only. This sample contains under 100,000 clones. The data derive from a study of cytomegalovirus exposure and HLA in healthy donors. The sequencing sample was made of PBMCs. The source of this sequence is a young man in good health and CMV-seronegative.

The chain's CDR3 is CASSLVTGESPLHF. The CDR3 region has the DNA TGCGCCAGCAGCTTGGTTACGGGGGAGTCACCCCTCCACTTT. V gene TRBV5-1 combines with J gene TRBJ1-6, with a weak D call TRBD1 (5 bases). V was pared by 0 bases and J by 10 bases, with 11 bases between. The CDR3 loop spans 14 amino acids. Germline CDR1 reads SGHRS; CDR2 reads YFSETQ.